This T cell receptor (beta chain) was retrieved from a study of Graves' ophthalmopathy and Graves' hyperthyroidism. Transcripts of RNA were the source for amplifying TCR beta CDR3 regions. HTBI primers primed a first-round RT-PCR, and a second-round multiplex PCR followed. TCRdb re-called the multiplex PCR reads through MiXCR, storing one row per CDR3 protein. Of roughly 500,000 distinct CDR3 sequences in the sample, 14% were seen once. This clonotype showed up many times. Where ophthalmopathy was present, donors had moderate-to-severe activity, CAS ≥3, NOSPECS ≥4 and duration under 3 months. Clinicians diagnosed using symptoms, serum thyroxine, TRAb, thyroid ultrasound and orbital computed tomography. What supplied the PBMCs was about 10 ml of fresh peripheral blood. Trimming pared 3 bases from V and 1 base from J, leaving 14 bases between. The germline CDR1 and CDR2 sequences are SGHDT and YYEEEE. The CDR3 length is 15 residues.

The sample comprised blood. The sequence was collected from a woman younger than 45 with Graves' ophthalmopathy. V usage is TRBV5-6 and J usage is TRBJ2-7; the D is unclear. CDR3 in amino acids: CASSSVAGRSYEQYF. The CDR3 region has the DNA TGTGCCAGCAGCTCCGTTGCCGGACGATCCTACGAGCAGTACTTC.